The 5 T cell receptor beta chains reported below all come from one sample, sequenced in a study of early T cells in non-severe SARS-CoV-2 infection. TCRdb passed the 5' RACE reads through MiXCR, listing each CDR3 protein once. Among tens of thousands of distinct CDR3 sequences listed, roughly 5.7% were seen once. The source material was whole blood, sampled at baseline. These receptors originate from an adult who was a healthcare worker with PCR-confirmed SARS-CoV-2 infection or an uninfected control (not recorded which).

By proportion, this clonotype is medium-sized (0.01 to 0.1%). J is TRBJ1-1 and V is TRBV7-3; D is perhaps TRBD1 (5 bases). Germline CDR1 and CDR2: SGHTA and FQGTGA. The CDR3 has 15 amino acids. Trimming left V 5 bases short and J 4 bases short, with 17 bases between. CDR3 coding DNA: TGTGCCAGCAGCCCAACGGGCGGGGGAGGCACTGAAGCTTTCTTT. This sequence encodes CASSPTGGGGTEAFF.

This clonotype was observed at least ten times. This rearrangement joins TRBV19 to TRBJ1-5; D uncertain. Per the germline V gene, CDR1 is LNHDA and CDR2 is SQIVND (reference sequence). This CDR3 spans 13 amino acids. V dropped 0 bases and J dropped 10 bases, with 10 bases sitting between them. The CDR3 protein is CASSIDRLGPQHF. CDR3 DNA sequence: TGTGCCAGTAGTATAGATCGGTTAGGCCCCCAGCATTTT.

The rearrangement links TRBV20-1 to TRBJ1-1; D might be TRBD1 (5 bases). The germline gives CDR1 DFQATT, CDR2 SNEGSKA (reference sequence). The CDR3 is 13 residues long. V was trimmed by 2 bases and J by 1 base, leaving 8 bases between them. In DNA form, the CDR3 reads TGCAGTGCTAGACCGACAGAGAACACTGAAGCTTTCTTT. As protein: CSARPTENTEAFF.

In this sample, this clonotype turned up many times. The V call is TRBV29-1, the J call TRBJ1-5; 8 bases match TRBD1. This CDR3 contains 14 residues. Germline V gene data show CDR1 as SQVTM and CDR2 as ANQGSEA. With 6 bases clipped from V and 2 bases from J, the junction kept 6 bases outside the gene matches. The CDR3 region is CSVAQGAGNQPQHF. The CDR3 nucleotides read TGCAGCGTCGCCCAGGGGGCGGGCAATCAGCCCCAGCATTTT.

This clonotype is termed medium-sized. The rearrangement joins TRBV6-4 to TRBJ2-3; 10 bases match TRBD1. The V and J ends lost 2 bases and 4 bases, in that order; junction bases with no gene match: 0. The CDR3 spans 14 residues. CDR1 and CDR2 (germline): MRHNA, SNTAGT. This CDR3 reads CASSDGQGADTQYF. The DNA for the CDR3 is TGTGCCAGCAGTGACGGACAGGGGGCAGATACGCAGTATTTT.